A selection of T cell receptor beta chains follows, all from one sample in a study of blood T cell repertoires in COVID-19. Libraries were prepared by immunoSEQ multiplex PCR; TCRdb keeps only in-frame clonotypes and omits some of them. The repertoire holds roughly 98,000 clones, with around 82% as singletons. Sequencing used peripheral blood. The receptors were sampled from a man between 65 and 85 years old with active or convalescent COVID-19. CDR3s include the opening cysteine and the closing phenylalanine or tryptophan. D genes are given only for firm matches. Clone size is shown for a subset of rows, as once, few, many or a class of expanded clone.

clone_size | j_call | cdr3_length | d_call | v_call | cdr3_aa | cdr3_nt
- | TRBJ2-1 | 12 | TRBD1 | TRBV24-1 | CATSDAGTEKFF | TGTGCCACCAGTGACGCCGGGACAGAGAAGTTCTTC
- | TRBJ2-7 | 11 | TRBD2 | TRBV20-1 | CSATSGYEQYF | TGCAGCGCGACTAGCGGTTACGAGCAGTACTTC
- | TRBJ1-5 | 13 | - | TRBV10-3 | CAISAQGNQPQHF | TGTGCCATCAGTGCTCAGGGGAATCAGCCCCAGCATTTT
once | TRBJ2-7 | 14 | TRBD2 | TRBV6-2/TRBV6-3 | CASSLGGSFYEQYF | TGTGCCAGCAGTTTGGGGGGGAGTTTCTACGAGCAGTACTTC
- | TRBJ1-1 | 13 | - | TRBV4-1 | CASRKQGGTEAFF | TGCGCCAGCAGAAAACAGGGAGGGACTGAAGCTTTCTTT
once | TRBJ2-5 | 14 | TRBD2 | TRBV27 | CASSKRGPQETQYF | TGTGCCAGCAGCAAGCGGGGACCCCAAGAGACCCAGTACTTC
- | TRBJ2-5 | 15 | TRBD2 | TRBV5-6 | CASSYGTSGAETQYF | TGTGCCAGCAGCTATGGGACTAGCGGGGCAGAGACCCAGTACTTC
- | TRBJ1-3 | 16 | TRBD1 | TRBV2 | CASDRGPRGSGNTIYF | TGTGCCAGTGACAGGGGGCCCAGGGGCTCTGGAAACACCATATATTTT
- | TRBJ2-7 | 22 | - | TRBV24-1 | CATSDLPCGRRVPARGAYEQYF | TGTGCCACCAGTGATCTGCCGTGCGGGCGTCGGGTTCCAGCCCGGGGTGCGTACGAGCAGTACTTC
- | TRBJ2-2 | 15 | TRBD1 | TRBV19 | CASKGATGYTGELFF | TGTGCCAGTAAAGGAGCGACAGGGTACACCGGGGAGCTGTTTTTT
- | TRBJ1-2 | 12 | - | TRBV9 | CASTPQGYGYTF | TGTGCCAGCACCCCACAGGGCTATGGCTACACCTTC
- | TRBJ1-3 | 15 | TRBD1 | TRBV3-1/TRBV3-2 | CASSRTGDAGNTIYF | TGTGCCAGCAGCCGAACAGGGGACGCTGGAAACACCATATATTTT
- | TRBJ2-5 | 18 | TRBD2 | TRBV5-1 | CASSFRRAGAQYQETQYF | TGCGCCAGCAGCTTCCGGCGAGCGGGGGCCCAGTACCAAGAGACCCAGTACTTC
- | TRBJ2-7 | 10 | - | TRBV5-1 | CASTELDSHF | TGCGCCAGCACAGAGTTGGACAGTCACTTC
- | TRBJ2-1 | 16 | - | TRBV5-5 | CASSLEGTPSYNEQFF | TGTGCCAGCAGCTTGGAGGGGACACCCTCCTACAATGAGCAGTTCTTC
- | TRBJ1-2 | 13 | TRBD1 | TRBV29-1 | CSVTWTGADGYTF | TGCAGCGTAACCTGGACAGGGGCAGATGGCTACACCTTC
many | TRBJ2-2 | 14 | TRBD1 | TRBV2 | CAREGDRNTGELFF | TGTGCCAGGGAAGGGGACAGAAACACCGGGGAGCTGTTTTTT
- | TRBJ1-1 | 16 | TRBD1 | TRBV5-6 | CASSPDRGTMNTEAFF | TGTGCCAGCAGCCCAGACAGGGGAACAATGAACACTGAAGCTTTCTTT
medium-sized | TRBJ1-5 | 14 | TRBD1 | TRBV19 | CASRRQGANQPQHF | TGTGCCAGTAGGAGACAGGGGGCCAATCAGCCCCAGCATTTT
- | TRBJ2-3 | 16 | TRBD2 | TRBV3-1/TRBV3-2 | CASGGTSGSKGDTQYF | TGTGCCAGCGGGGGGACTAGCGGGTCAAAGGGAGATACGCAGTATTTT
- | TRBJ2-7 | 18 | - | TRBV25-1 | CASPVPPPTPGTRYEQYF | TGTGCCAGCCCGGTTCCCCCCCCCACCCCCGGGACTCGTTACGAGCAGTACTTC
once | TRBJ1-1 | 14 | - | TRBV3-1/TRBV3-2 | CASSRTDMNTEAFF | TGTGCCAGCAGTCGGACAGACATGAACACTGAAGCTTTCTTT
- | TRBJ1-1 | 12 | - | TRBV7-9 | CASSLDTAGAFF | TGTGCCAGCAGCTTAGACACCGCGGGGGCTTTCTTT
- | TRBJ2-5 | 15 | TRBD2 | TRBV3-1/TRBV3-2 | CASSQEVAGEETQYF | TGTGCCAGCAGCCAAGAGGTCGCGGGGGAAGAGACCCAGTACTTC
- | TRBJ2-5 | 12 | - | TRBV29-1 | CSVVGASETQYF | TGCAGCGTTGTAGGGGCTTCGGAGACCCAGTACTTC
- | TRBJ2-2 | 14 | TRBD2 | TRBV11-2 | CASSPGGPGGELFF | TGTGCCAGCAGTCCGGGGGGTCCGGGCGGGGAGCTGTTTTTT
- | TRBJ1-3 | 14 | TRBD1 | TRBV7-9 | CASSLQGSGNTIYF | TGTGCCAGCAGCCTACAGGGGTCTGGAAACACCATATATTTT
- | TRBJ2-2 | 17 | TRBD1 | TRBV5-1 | CASSLSQGALRTGELFF | TGCGCCAGCAGCTTATCACAGGGGGCGCTTCGCACCGGGGAGCTGTTTTTT
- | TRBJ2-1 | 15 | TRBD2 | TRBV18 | CASSPPGLAGFEQFF | TGTGCCAGCTCACCACCGGGACTAGCGGGGTTTGAGCAGTTCTTC
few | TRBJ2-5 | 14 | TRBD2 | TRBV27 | CASRLAGGLETQYF | TGTGCCAGCAGACTAGCGGGGGGCCTGGAGACCCAGTACTTC
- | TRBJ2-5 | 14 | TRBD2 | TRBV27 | CASSLLAGGETQYF | TGTGCCAGCAGTCTGCTAGCGGGGGGAGAGACCCAGTACTTC
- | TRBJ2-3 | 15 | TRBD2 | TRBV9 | CASSFSGGFTDTQYF | TGTGCCAGCAGCTTTAGCGGGGGCTTCACAGATACGCAGTATTTT
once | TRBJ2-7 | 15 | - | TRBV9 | CASSPLTGGKYEQYF | TGTGCCAGCAGCCCACTCACAGGAGGGAAATACGAGCAGTACTTC
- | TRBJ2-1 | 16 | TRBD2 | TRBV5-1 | CASSLVSGGGLGEQFF | TGCGCCAGCAGCTTGGTTAGCGGCGGGGGGTTAGGTGAGCAGTTCTTC
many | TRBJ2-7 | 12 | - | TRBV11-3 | CASSPHPYEQYF | TGTGCCAGCAGCCCCCATCCCTACGAGCAGTACTTC
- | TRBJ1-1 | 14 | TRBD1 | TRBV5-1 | CASSAQGVNTEAFF | TGCGCCAGCAGCGCACAGGGGGTGAACACTGAAGCTTTCTTT
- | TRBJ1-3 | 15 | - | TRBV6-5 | CASSSWAGSGNTIYF | TGTGCCAGCAGTTCGTGGGCAGGCTCTGGAAACACCATATATTTT
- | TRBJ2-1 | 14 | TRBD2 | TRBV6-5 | CASSLGGAYNEQFF | TGTGCCAGCAGCCTCGGGGGGGCCTACAATGAGCAGTTCTTC
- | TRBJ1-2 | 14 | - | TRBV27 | CASGGLQNFYGYTF | TGTGCCAGCGGGGGCTTACAGAATTTCTATGGCTACACCTTC
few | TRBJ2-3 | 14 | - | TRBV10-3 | CAITGGQDLDTQYF | TGTGCCATCACCGGAGGGCAGGATTTAGATACGCAGTATTTT